This TCR beta chain comes out of a study of control samples from healthy donors and cancer patients. Profiling relied on immunoSEQ multiplex PCR, and the TCRdb table lists in-frame clones only, not all of them. The profile shows about 12,000 clones, around nine tenths of them singletons. Sequenced material: formalin-fixed, paraffin-embedded tissue. The source of this sequence is a male donor with melanoma.

The DNA of the CDR3 is TGTGCCAGCCTTTTCTCCTCTGGAAACACCATATATTTT. Protein product: CASLFSSGNTIYF. V gene TRBV12-3 or TRBV12-4 combines with J gene TRBJ1-3; unclear D gene. Trimming took off 8 bases at V and 0 bases at J, with 8 bases between the two ends. The CDR3 has 13 amino acids.